These T cell receptor beta chains were read from a single sample in a study of blood T cell repertoires in COVID-19. Measured with immunoSEQ multiplex PCR; TCRdb has only the in-frame clones, and not every one. Of over 400,000 clones in the sample, more than 80% were seen once. What was sequenced was peripheral blood. These receptors all stem from a woman in her twenties or thirties with active or convalescent COVID-19. Both conserved end residues are part of each CDR3. A D gene is named only where the DNA matches it firmly. Size tells how often a clone was seen (once, few, many) or the class of an expanded clone, and some rows leave it out.

V gene	clone size	D gene	J gene	CDR3 length	CDR3 protein	CDR3 DNA
TRBV7-2	once	TRBD2	TRBJ2-1	15	CASSSTSVVGGEQFF	TGTGCCAGCAGCTCGACTAGCGTGGTGGGTGGGGAGCAGTTCTTC
TRBV6-6	few	.	TRBJ1-5	14	CASSDLGIRQPQHF	TGTGCCAGCAGTGATCTGGGCATTCGACAGCCCCAGCATTTT
TRBV27	.	.	TRBJ2-7	14	CASSMGAGVYEQYF	TGTGCCAGCAGTATGGGAGCAGGGGTTTACGAGCAGTACTTC
TRBV30	few	TRBD1	TRBJ1-4	14	CAWLLTGSQEKLFF	TGTGCCTGGCTTTTGACAGGGTCTCAGGAAAAACTGTTTTTT
TRBV11-2	.	.	TRBJ1-3	16	CASSLGTLSSGNTIYF	TGTGCCAGCAGCTTAGGGACACTGAGCTCTGGAAACACCATATATTTT
TRBV7-9	.	.	TRBJ2-6	14	CAVTPGAGANVLTF	TGTGCCGTCACCCCCGGGGCTGGGGCCAACGTCCTGACTTTC
TRBV5-1	once	TRBD2	TRBJ2-5	15	CASSLAAGDQETQYF	TGCGCCAGCAGCTTGGCAGCGGGAGACCAAGAGACCCAGTACTTC
TRBV5-4	.	.	TRBJ1-2	13	CASSEEANYGYTF	TGTGCCAGCAGCGAGGAGGCGAACTATGGCTACACCTTC
TRBV9	.	TRBD1	TRBJ1-4	15	CASSVATGINEKLFF	TGTGCCAGCAGCGTAGCGACAGGGATTAATGAAAAACTGTTTTTT
TRBV19	.	TRBD1	TRBJ1-5	16	CASSMTGGSRGEPQHF	TGTGCCAGTAGTATGACAGGGGGAAGCCGGGGTGAGCCCCAGCATTTT
TRBV3-1/TRBV3-2	.	TRBD2	TRBJ2-3	15	CASSTQSGSTDTQYF	TGTGCCAGCAGCACCCAGAGCGGGAGTACTGATACGCAGTATTTT
TRBV18	.	.	TRBJ1-4	16	CASSQNDGATNEKLFF	TGTGCCAGCTCACAAAACGACGGAGCAACTAATGAAAAACTGTTTTTT
TRBV7-9	.	.	TRBJ2-5	14	CASSSKGSWETQYF	TGTGCCAGCAGCTCAAAGGGGTCTTGGGAGACCCAGTACTTC
TRBV27	few	TRBD1	TRBJ1-6	17	CASSLSATGGFDSPLHF	TGTGCCAGCAGTTTATCGGCTACAGGGGGCTTCGATTCACCCCTCCACTTT
TRBV30	.	.	TRBJ2-7	12	CAWSVLGLEQYF	TGTGCCTGGAGTGTACTGGGACTCGAGCAGTACTTC
TRBV27	.	TRBD2	TRBJ2-2	17	CASSFGTSGPDTGELFF	TGTGCCAGCAGTTTTGGGACTAGCGGGCCAGACACCGGGGAGCTGTTTTTT
TRBV11-2	.	.	TRBJ1-3	14	CASSPAGFGNTIYF	TGTGCCAGCAGCCCCGCAGGTTTTGGAAACACCATATATTTT
TRBV5-1	few	.	TRBJ1-2	12	CASSEDSTGYTF	TGCGCCAGCAGCGAGGATTCGACTGGCTACACCTTC
TRBV19	.	.	TRBJ2-5	14	CASSTLAAQETQYF	TGTGCCAGTAGTACTCTCGCGGCCCAAGAGACCCAGTACTTC
TRBV27	.	.	TRBJ1-5	21	CASGFEQFIGKTDNSNQPQHF	TGTGCCAGCGGTTTCGAGCAGTTTATAGGGAAAACGGACAATAGCAATCAGCCCCAGCATTTT
TRBV6-5	.	.	TRBJ1-4	14	CASGPQGGGEKLFF	TGTGCCAGCGGACCACAGGGCGGGGGTGAAAAACTGTTTTTT